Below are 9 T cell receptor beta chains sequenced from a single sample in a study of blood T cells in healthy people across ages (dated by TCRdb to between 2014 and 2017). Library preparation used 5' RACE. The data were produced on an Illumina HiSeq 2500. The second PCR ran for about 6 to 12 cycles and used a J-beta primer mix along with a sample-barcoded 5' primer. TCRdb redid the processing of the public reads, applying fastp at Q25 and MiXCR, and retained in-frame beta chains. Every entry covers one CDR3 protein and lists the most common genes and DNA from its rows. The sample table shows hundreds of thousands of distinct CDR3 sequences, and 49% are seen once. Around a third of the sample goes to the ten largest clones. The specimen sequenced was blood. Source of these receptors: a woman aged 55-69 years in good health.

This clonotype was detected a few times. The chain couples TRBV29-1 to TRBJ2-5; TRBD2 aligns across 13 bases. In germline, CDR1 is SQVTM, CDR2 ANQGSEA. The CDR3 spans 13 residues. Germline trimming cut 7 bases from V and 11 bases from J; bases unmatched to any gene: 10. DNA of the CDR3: TGCAGCGGTACTAGCGGGAGGGCGGGTGAGCAGTACTTC. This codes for CSGTSGRAGEQYF.

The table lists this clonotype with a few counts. The CDR3 spells CSARGSGRAREQFF. The CDR3 coding sequence is TGCAGCGCAAGAGGTAGCGGGAGGGCGAGGGAGCAGTTCTTC. This rearrangement joins TRBV29-1 to TRBJ2-1; 11 nucleotides line up with TRBD2. Trimming took 7 bases from V and 10 from J; bases not matched to a gene: 12. This CDR3 comprises 14 residues. CDR1 is SQVTM, CDR2 ANQGSEA, per germline.

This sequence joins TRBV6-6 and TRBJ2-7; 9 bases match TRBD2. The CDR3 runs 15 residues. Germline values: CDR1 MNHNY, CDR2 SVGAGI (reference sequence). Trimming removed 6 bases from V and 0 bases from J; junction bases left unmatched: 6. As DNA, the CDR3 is TGTGCCAGCAGAGCACTAGCGGGTGCCTCCTACGAGCAGTACTTC. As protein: CASRALAGASYEQYF.

As DNA, the CDR3 is TGTGCCAGCAGTTTGGCAGGGCGGACCGGGGAGCTGTTTTTT. This encodes CASSLAGRTGELFF. This chain uses TRBV12-3 or TRBV12-4 with TRBJ2-2; weak D call: TRBD1 (5 bases). This CDR3 region has 14 residues. V dropped 3 bases and J dropped 5 bases, with 10 bases sitting between them.

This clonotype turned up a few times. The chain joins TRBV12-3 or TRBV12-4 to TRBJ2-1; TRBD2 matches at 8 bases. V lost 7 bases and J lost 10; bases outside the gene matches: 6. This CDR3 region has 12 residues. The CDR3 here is CASTKREYEQFF. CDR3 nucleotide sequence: TGTGCCAGCACTAAGCGGGAGTACGAGCAGTTCTTC.

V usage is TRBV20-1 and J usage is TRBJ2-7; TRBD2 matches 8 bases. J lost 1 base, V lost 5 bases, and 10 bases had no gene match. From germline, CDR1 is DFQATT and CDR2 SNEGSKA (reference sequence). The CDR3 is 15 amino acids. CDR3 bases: TGCAGTGCTGGATCCAGGGTAGCGGGATCCTACGAGCAGTACTTC. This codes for CSAGSRVAGSYEQYF.

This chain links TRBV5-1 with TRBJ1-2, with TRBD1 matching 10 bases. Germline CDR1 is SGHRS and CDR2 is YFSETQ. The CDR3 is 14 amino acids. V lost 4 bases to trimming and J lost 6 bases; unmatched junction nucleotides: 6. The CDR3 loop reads CASSPLTGGDGYTF. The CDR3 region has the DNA TGCGCCAGCAGCCCATTGACAGGGGGCGATGGCTACACCTTC.

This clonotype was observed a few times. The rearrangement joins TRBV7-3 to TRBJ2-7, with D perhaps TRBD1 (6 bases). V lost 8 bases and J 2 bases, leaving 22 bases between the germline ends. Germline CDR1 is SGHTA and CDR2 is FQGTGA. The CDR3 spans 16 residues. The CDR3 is CASPSSSDSPPYEQYF. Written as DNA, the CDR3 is TGTGCCAGCCCCTCTTCGTCGGACAGCCCACCCTACGAGCAGTACTTC.

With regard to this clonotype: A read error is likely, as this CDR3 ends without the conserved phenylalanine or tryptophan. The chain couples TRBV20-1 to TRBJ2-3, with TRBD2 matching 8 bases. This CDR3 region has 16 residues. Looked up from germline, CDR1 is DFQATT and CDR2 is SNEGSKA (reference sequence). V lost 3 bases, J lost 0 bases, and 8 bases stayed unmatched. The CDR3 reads CSASGRAVTSTDTQYV. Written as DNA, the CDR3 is TGCAGTGCTAGCGGGAGGGCCGTTACTAGCACAGATACGCAGTATGTT.